A single sample is the source of the 4 T cell receptor beta chains below, sequenced in a study of cytomegalovirus exposure and HLA in healthy donors (dated by TCRdb to about 2017). Libraries came from the immunoSEQ multiplex PCR assay. A mixture of 60 forward primers for TCR Vbeta segments and 13 reverse primers for TCR Jbeta segments was used in the multiplex PCR. TCRdb's version of the immuneACCESS table is confined to in-frame rearrangements and falls short of the full clone set. An unresolved V gene accounts for under half of the shortfall where checked; the remainder is of unknown origin. Recorded for this sample are approximately 200,000 clones; roughly four fifths of them occurred a single time. About 0.1% of the sample comes from the top ten. Sequenced input: PBMCs. The source is a boy aged 2-15 years in good health and CMV-seronegative.

The J gene is TRBJ2-5, the V gene TRBV5-8, with D possibly matching TRBD2 (7 bases). CDR3 length equals 14 residues. The V gene lost 1 base and the J gene lost 7 bases, with 14 bases spanning the gap. Looked up from germline, CDR1 is SGHTS and CDR2 is YDEGEE. This CDR3 is CASSLPGGHGTQYF. CDR3 in DNA: TGTGCCAGCAGCTTGCCGGGGGGCCACGGGACCCAGTACTTC.

This chain connects TRBV21-1 to TRBJ2-1; the table's D call, TRBD2, was not checked against the DNA. TRBV21-1 constitutes a pseudogene. The CDR3 totals 11 residues. DNA for the CDR3: TGTGCCAGCAGCACAACTCCAGCGCGGTTCTTC. As protein: CASSTTPARFF.

The chain has TRBV20-1 and TRBJ2-1, with TRBD1 matching 7 bases. Germline-derived CDR1 and CDR2 are DFQATT and SNEGSKA (reference sequence). The J segment lost 7 bases and the V segment lost 7 bases, leaving 4 bases of the junction unmatched. The CDR3 sequence is 11 residues long. CDR3 loop: CSGPRGNEQFF. The DNA for the CDR3 is TGCAGTGGCCCCAGGGGGAATGAGCAGTTCTTC.

The V call is TRBV6-1, the J call TRBJ1-6, with 8 bases lining up with TRBD1. V trimming: 6 bases; J trimming: 7 bases; junction bases outside the gene matches: 5. The CDR3 length is 14 residues. Germline CDR1 and CDR2: MNHNS and SASEGT. The CDR3, as DNA: TGTGCCAGCAGGGGGACAGGAGAAAATTCACCCCTCCACTTT. It yields the protein CASRGTGENSPLHF.